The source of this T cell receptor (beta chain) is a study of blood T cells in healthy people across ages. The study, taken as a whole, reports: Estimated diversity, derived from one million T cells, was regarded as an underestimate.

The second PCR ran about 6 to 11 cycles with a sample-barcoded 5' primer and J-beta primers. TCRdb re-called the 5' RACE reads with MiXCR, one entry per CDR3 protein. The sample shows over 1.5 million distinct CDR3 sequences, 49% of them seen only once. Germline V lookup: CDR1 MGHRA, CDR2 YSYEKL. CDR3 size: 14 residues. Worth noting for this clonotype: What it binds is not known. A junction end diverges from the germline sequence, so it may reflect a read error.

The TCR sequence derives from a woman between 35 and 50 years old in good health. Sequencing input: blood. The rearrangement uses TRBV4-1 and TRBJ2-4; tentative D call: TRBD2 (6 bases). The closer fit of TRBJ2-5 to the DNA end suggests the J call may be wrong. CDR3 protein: CATSQDGGAKTQYF. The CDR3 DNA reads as TGCGCCACCAGCCAAGATGGAGGGGCGAAGACCCAGTACTTC.